This TCR beta chain is drawn from a study of blood T cell repertoires in COVID-19. Overall study context: Sites in the United States, Italy and Spain provided acute and convalescent COVID-19 samples. Sample material is recorded as cDNA or gDNA derived from T cells, B-cell-depleted T cells, or PBMCs.

In the original processing: Amplification with reference gene primers provided the estimates of nucleated cell counts. The data were produced by immunoSEQ multiplex PCR, yet TCRdb's version contains in-frame clones alone and is incomplete. V, J and clone size are those of that table, while D and trimming were read from the DNA. The sample has approximately 220,000 clones, roughly 80% seen once. With V trimmed by 3 bases and J by 5 bases, 12 bases remained unmatched. The germline V gene encodes CDR1 GTSNPN and CDR2 SVGIG (reference sequence). The CDR3 is made up of 15 amino acids. This receptor was taken from a woman older than 75 with acute or convalescent COVID-19. The chain recombines TRBV30 with TRBJ1-1; 7 positions agree with TRBD1. Sequencing was carried out using peripheral blood. The CDR3 bases are TGTGCCTGGAGCTACCGACCTACAGGGGTAACTGAAGCTTTCTTT. It is translated as CAWSYRPTGVTEAFF.